Listed below are T cell receptor beta chains from one sample, sequenced in a study of T cell changes during pregnancy in multiple sclerosis. The data were produced by immunoSEQ multiplex PCR, yet TCRdb's version contains in-frame clones alone and is incomplete. Of roughly 49,000 clones in the sample, roughly 90% were seen once. Here the sequenced sample was peripheral blood, taken in the first trimester of pregnancy. Receptors originate from a female donor in good health, enrolled as a control in a pregnancy study. The CDR3 runs from the conserved cysteine through the conserved F or W. A D gene is named only where the DNA matches it firmly. Rows give clone size only sometimes, using once, few, many, or a class for an expanded clone.

j_call d_call clone_size v_call cdr3_aa cdr3_nt
TRBJ2-7 - - TRBV6-6 CASSYVAGSYEQYF TGTGCCAGCAGTTACGTAGCAGGGTCCTACGAGCAGTACTTC
TRBJ1-2 - - TRBV5-6 CASSLRGGYTF TGTGCCAGCAGCTTGCGGGGTGGCTACACCTTC
TRBJ2-3 - - TRBV4-2 CASSQVPFGIGETDTQYF TGTGCCAGCAGCCAAGTCCCTTTTGGTATCGGTGAGACAGATACGCAGTATTTT
TRBJ1-6 - - TRBV7-3 CASSPGLNSPLHF TGTGCCAGCAGCCCAGGGCTCAATTCACCCCTCCACTTT
TRBJ1-5 TRBD1 - TRBV7-9 CASSVGTANQPQHF TGTGCCAGCAGCGTGGGGACAGCTAATCAGCCCCAGCATTTT
TRBJ2-1 - - TRBV5-1 CASSLPGDEQFF TGCGCCAGCAGCTTACCAGGGGATGAGCAGTTCTTC
TRBJ2-3 - once TRBV6-6 CASSPSTDTQYF TGTGCCAGCAGCCCGAGCACAGATACGCAGTATTTT
TRBJ1-2 - - TRBV5-1 CASSGAGVGYGYTF TGCGCCAGCAGCGGGGCTGGGGTAGGCTATGGCTACACCTTC
TRBJ2-5 TRBD2 - TRBV5-4 CASTGGPRETQYF TGTGCCAGCACGGGGGGGCCTCGAGAGACCCAGTACTTC
TRBJ1-6 TRBD1 - TRBV28 CATARDSVSPLHF TGTGCCACCGCCAGGGACAGCGTCTCACCCCTCCACTTT
TRBJ1-2 TRBD1 - TRBV18 CASSLYYGQAKSNYGYTF TGTGCCAGCTCACTCTATTACGGACAGGCCAAATCCAACTATGGCTACACCTTC
TRBJ2-5 - - TRBV10-3 CAISESQGPAGAETQYF TGTGCCATCAGTGAGTCTCAAGGCCCCGCGGGGGCCGAGACCCAGTACTTC
TRBJ1-6 TRBD1 few TRBV6-5 CASKRGTEPSPLHF TGTGCCAGCAAACGAGGGACAGAACCTTCACCCCTCCACTTT
TRBJ2-1 TRBD2 - TRBV30 CAWRWGLAGETSDEQFF TGTGCCTGGAGGTGGGGACTAGCGGGAGAGACAAGCGATGAGCAGTTCTTC
TRBJ1-1 - few TRBV5-4 CASSLAGPEGTKAFF TGTGCCAGCAGCTTGGCCGGCCCTGAGGGAACGAAAGCTTTCTTT
TRBJ1-5 - - TRBV5-6 CASSLLDRGKHQPQHF TGTGCCAGCAGCTTACTTGACCGGGGTAAACACCAGCCCCAGCATTTT
TRBJ2-1 TRBD2 - TRBV5-4 CASASSGGVYNEQFF TGTGCCAGCGCCTCAAGCGGGGGTGTCTACAATGAGCAGTTCTTC
TRBJ2-7 - - TRBV6-6 CASSYYVWAFPYEQYF TGTGCCAGCAGTTACTATGTTTGGGCATTCCCCTACGAGCAGTACTTC
TRBJ2-7 TRBD2 - TRBV7-9 CASSYGGAGTYEQYF TGTGCCAGCAGCTACGGGGGGGCCGGTACCTACGAGCAGTACTTC
TRBJ2-5 TRBD2 - TRBV27 CASSFRGLAETQYF TGTGCCAGCAGTTTCAGGGGACTAGCTGAGACCCAGTACTTC
TRBJ2-1 TRBD2 - TRBV14 CASSQGSGRVYEQFF TGTGCCAGCAGCCAAGGTAGCGGGAGGGTCTATGAGCAGTTCTTC
TRBJ2-7 - - TRBV28 CASTYGRAIYEQYF TGTGCCAGCACGTATGGCAGGGCCATCTACGAGCAGTACTTC
TRBJ1-4 - - TRBV6-1 CASSEQGYNEKLFF TGTGCCAGCAGTGAACAGGGATATAATGAAAAACTGTTTTTT
TRBJ2-1 - medium-sized TRBV7-8 CASSLEHLADRYNEQFF TGTGCCAGCAGCTTAGAACACCTAGCGGACAGATACAATGAGCAGTTCTTC
TRBJ1-5 - - TRBV2 CASSAVSPSNQPQHF TGTGCCAGCAGTGCGGTGTCACCTTCCAATCAGCCCCAGCATTTT
TRBJ2-5 TRBD1 - TRBV5-4 CASSLQGAEETQYF TGTGCCAGCAGCTTGCAGGGGGCTGAAGAGACCCAGTACTTC
TRBJ2-1 - - TRBV20-1 CSAQTGDEQFF TGCAGTGCGCAAACCGGGGATGAGCAGTTCTTC
TRBJ2-4 TRBD2 - TRBV10-2 CASSEPGGLAKNIQYF TGCGCCAGCAGTGAGCCGGGGGGACTAGCCAAAAACATTCAGTACTTC
TRBJ1-1 - - TRBV19 CASSTGQPEAFF TGTGCCAGTAGTACAGGACAGCCTGAAGCTTTCTTT
TRBJ2-5 TRBD2 - TRBV6-5 CASRAGRETQYF TGTGCCAGCCGAGCGGGGCGGGAGACCCAGTACTTC
TRBJ2-3 - - TRBV6-1 CASREGPPDTQYF TGTGCCAGCAGGGAGGGACCCCCAGATACGCAGTATTTT
TRBJ1-6 - - TRBV6-5 CASSYSPDYHNSPLHF TGTGCCAGCAGTTACTCTCCAGATTACCATAATTCACCCCTCCACTTT
TRBJ2-7 - - TRBV21-1 CASSKVGTGDYEQYF TGTGCCAGCAGCAAAGTAGGGACAGGGGACTACGAGCAGTACTTC
TRBJ2-7 TRBD1 - TRBV19 CASSDLPGTEYEQYF TGTGCCAGTAGTGATTTGCCGGGGACAGAGTACGAGCAGTACTTC
TRBJ2-5 TRBD1 - TRBV23-1 CASSTWTGTEHKYQETQYF TGCGCCAGCAGTACCTGGACAGGGACGGAACATAAGTACCAAGAGACCCAGTACTTC
TRBJ2-3 - - TRBV7-3 CASSTNTDTQYF TGTGCCAGCAGTACTAACACAGATACGCAGTATTTT
TRBJ1-2 - - TRBV6-5 CASSPSWAILHGYTF TGTGCCAGCAGTCCCTCGTGGGCCATTCTCCATGGCTACACCTTC
TRBJ2-7 - - TRBV11-2 CASSLIRPTAAREQYF TGTGCCAGCAGCTTAATTCGGCCGACGGCGGCGAGGGAGCAGTACTTC
TRBJ2-7 - - TRBV6-5 CASSQQYEQYF TGTGCCAGCAGTCAACAATACGAGCAGTACTTC
TRBJ2-1 TRBD2 - TRBV7-9 CASSRTSPSYNEQFF TGTGCCAGCAGCAGGACTAGCCCCTCATACAATGAGCAGTTCTTC
TRBJ1-1 - few TRBV30 CAWSMGQNTEAFF TGTGCCTGGAGCATGGGACAGAACACTGAAGCTTTCTTT
TRBJ2-1 TRBD1 - TRBV9 CASSVASPTGEGYNEQFF TGTGCCAGCAGCGTAGCTTCCCCGACAGGGGAAGGGTACAATGAGCAGTTCTTC
TRBJ2-1 - medium-sized TRBV7-2 CASSLGQGYNEQFF TGTGCCAGCAGCTTAGGGCAGGGATACAATGAGCAGTTCTTC
TRBJ2-1 TRBD2 once TRBV29-1 CSVVERGAYNEQFF TGCAGCGTTGTGGAGCGGGGGGCCTACAATGAGCAGTTCTTC
TRBJ2-7 - - TRBV19 CASSIGAGSPYEQYF TGTGCCAGTAGTATCGGGGCGGGGTCACCCTACGAGCAGTACTTC
TRBJ2-7 TRBD2 - TRBV5-5 CASSLAGLVLNEQYF TGTGCCAGCAGCTTGGCAGGACTAGTCCTCAACGAGCAGTACTTC
TRBJ2-7 TRBD2 - TRBV7-2 CASSLGLVNEQYF TGTGCCAGCAGCTTGGGACTAGTAAACGAGCAGTACTTC
TRBJ2-5 - - TRBV5-1 CASTEAGLSQETQYF TGCGCCAGCACCGAGGCGGGGCTGAGCCAAGAGACCCAGTACTTC
TRBJ2-7 TRBD2 - TRBV7-8 CASSVGTSGVSYEQYF TGTGCCAGCAGCGTCGGGACTAGCGGGGTTTCCTACGAGCAGTACTTC
TRBJ2-3 - - TRBV14 CASSQDSRAGSTDTQYF TGTGCCAGCAGCCAAGATAGCAGGGCGGGGAGCACAGATACGCAGTATTTT
TRBJ1-1 - - TRBV6-1 CASSPDSLAEAFF TGTGCCAGCAGTCCTGACAGTTTGGCTGAAGCTTTCTTT
TRBJ2-2 TRBD2 - TRBV19 CASSIWGGINTGELFF TGTGCCAGTAGTATTTGGGGGGGAATTAACACCGGGGAGCTGTTTTTT
TRBJ2-1 - - TRBV5-5 CASSPWVGSNEQFF TGTGCCAGCAGCCCCTGGGTGGGCTCCAATGAGCAGTTCTTC
TRBJ2-5 - - TRBV7-2 CASSLVFQETQYF TGTGCCAGCAGCTTAGTCTTCCAAGAGACCCAGTACTTC
TRBJ2-7 TRBD1 - TRBV5-1 CASSWDGTGTYEQYF TGCGCCAGCAGCTGGGATGGGACAGGGACCTACGAGCAGTACTTC
TRBJ1-4 TRBD1 - TRBV7-9 CASSFFRTGRRSNEKLFF TGTGCCAGCAGCTTTTTCCGGACAGGGAGGAGGTCTAATGAAAAACTGTTTTTT
TRBJ2-7 TRBD2 - TRBV7-9 CAVGGRLTGEQYF TGTGCGGTGGGCGGGAGGCTGACTGGGGAGCAGTACTTC
TRBJ2-1 TRBD2 once TRBV5-4 CASSLALAGAQGNEQFF TGTGCCAGCAGCTTGGCCCTAGCGGGAGCCCAGGGGAATGAGCAGTTCTTC
TRBJ1-5 TRBD1 - TRBV4-3 CASSQYGGGDQPQHF TGCGCCAGCAGCCAATACGGAGGGGGCGACCAGCCCCAGCATTTT